The 26 T cell receptor beta chains presented below share a single source sample, sequenced in a study of CD8+CD57+ T cells in acquired aplastic anemia. The TCR beta profiling, which covered VDJ combination and CDR3 sequence, was carried out using genomic DNA as the template. TCRdb used MiXCR to reprocess the reads, holding one entry per CDR3 protein. The data show hundreds of thousands of distinct CDR3 sequences, about two thirds seen once. Sequenced input: sorted CD4+, CD8+, or CD8+CD57+ T cells (not recorded which) from PBMCs. The source of these receptors is a human donor in good health, serving as a control.

The chain combines TRBV25-1 with TRBJ2-3; possible D gene TRBD1, 5 bases. There are 14 residues in the CDR3. V was clipped by 2 bases and J by 3 bases, with 9 bases between them. The germline CDR1 and CDR2 sequences are MGHDK and SYGVNS. This CDR3 is CASSETRQTDTQYF. The CDR3 DNA follows: TGTGCCAGCAGTGAAACTCGACAGACAGATACGCAGTATTTT.

This clonotype was counted ten times or more. The J gene is TRBJ1-5, the V gene TRBV12-3 or TRBV12-4, with D maybe TRBD1 (5 bases). The CDR3 contains 13 residues. The V end was cut by 5 bases, the J end by 6 bases, with 11 bases between. This CDR3 reads CASSPTDVQPQHF. The CDR3 region has the DNA TGTGCCAGCAGTCCGACAGATGTTCAGCCCCAGCATTTT.

The chain joins TRBV24-1 to TRBJ1-1, with 9 bases lining up with TRBD1. The germline V gene has CDR1 KGHDR and CDR2 SFDVKD. With V trimmed by 6 bases and J by 2 bases, 6 bases remained unmatched. The CDR3 contains 15 residues. The CDR3 DNA sequence: TGTGCCACCAGTCAAAAACAGGGGGCTAACACTGAAGCTTTCTTT. Protein: CATSQKQGANTEAFF.

This clonotype came up many times. CDR3 amino acids: CASSLFQGKNTEAFF. CDR3 sequence (DNA): TGTGCCAGCAGTTTATTCCAGGGTAAGAACACTGAAGCTTTCTTT. The V call is TRBV12-3 or TRBV12-4, the J call TRBJ1-1; maybe TRBD1 (5 bases). V was shortened by 2 bases and J by 1 base, with 11 bases between the two germline ends. The CDR3 runs 15 residues.

This chain joins TRBV2 and TRBJ1-1; D call uncertain. Germline CDR1 SNHLY, CDR2 FYNNEI. This CDR3 is 13 amino acids long. V was shortened by 8 bases and J by 1 base, with 11 bases between the two germline ends. This CDR3 is CASYTVANTEAFF. CDR3 coding DNA: TGTGCCAGCTACACAGTGGCGAACACTGAAGCTTTCTTT.

This chain's CDR3 is CASSLRQASSYEQYF. The CDR3 nucleotides are TGTGCCAGCAGCTTACGACAGGCCAGCTCCTACGAGCAGTACTTC. The chain combines TRBV7-2 with TRBJ2-7; D is perhaps TRBD1 (6 bases). The V gene's germline CDR1 is SGHTA and CDR2 FQGNSA. This CDR3 has 15 residues. V was pared by 2 bases and J by 0 bases, with 11 bases between.

The table lists this clonotype with many counts. The rearrangement uses TRBV12-3 or TRBV12-4 and TRBJ2-3; D not certain. V lost 6 bases and J 4 bases, leaving 14 bases between the germline ends. The CDR3 totals 14 residues. The CDR3 region has the DNA TGTGCCAGCAGCCCAGGTCGCTTCTCAGATACGCAGTATTTT. It yields the protein CASSPGRFSDTQYF.

With regard to this clonotype: At one boundary the junction diverges from the germline segment, which might be a read error. J is TRBJ1-1 and V is TRBV29-1; TRBD1 matches at 10 bases. Germline V gene lookup returns CDR1 SQVTM and CDR2 ANQGSEA. The CDR3 is 13 amino acids. CDR3: CSVGTGVNTEAFF. DNA for the CDR3: TGCAGCGTCGGGACAGGGGTTAACACTGAGGCTTTCTTT.

The chain links TRBV5-6 to TRBJ2-5; tentatively, D is TRBD2 (5 bases). V shed 4 bases and J shed 2 bases, with 12 bases lying between them. Germline values: CDR1 SGHDT, CDR2 YYEEEE. The CDR3 runs to 14 residues. CDR3 sequence reads: CASSRVGEQETQYF. The CDR3 DNA follows: TGTGCCAGCAGCCGGGTGGGAGAGCAAGAGACCCAGTACTTC. Supplemented by reference TRBV5-6 and TRBJ2-5, the full variable domain reads DAGVTQSPTHLIKTRGQQVTLRCSPKSGHDTVSWYQQALGQGPQFIFQYYEEEERQRGNFPDRFSGHQFPNYSSELNVNALLLGDSALYLCASSRVGEQETQYFGPGTRLLVL.

The gene calls are TRBV7-8 and TRBJ2-5, with D tentatively TRBD2 (6 bases). Germline values: CDR1 SGHVS, CDR2 FQNEAQ. The CDR3 runs to 15 residues. V gave up 6 bases and J gave up 5 bases, with 19 bases separating them. The CDR3 DNA is TGTGCCAGCAGGCGGGAACGGGGAATAGACGAGACCCAGTACTTC. Translating it yields CASRRERGIDETQYF.

The rearrangement links TRBV7-2 to TRBJ1-5; D call uncertain. With 7 bases removed from V and 3 bases from J, the gap between germline ends came to 10 bases. This CDR3 contains 13 residues. Germline V lookup: CDR1 SGHTA, CDR2 FQGNSA. CDR3 region: CASTSTPNQPQHF. For the CDR3, the DNA is TGTGCCAGCACCTCTACTCCCAATCAGCCCCAGCATTTT.

On this clonotype: This CDR3 fails to terminate in the conserved phenylalanine or tryptophan, so it likely reflects a read error. No DNA is shown, since the ends of the CDR3 on it are uncertain; the CDR3 is the one TCRdb lists. The rearrangement uses TRBV20-1 and TRBJ1-2; the D call TRBD1 from the table was never checked on the DNA. Germline lookup yields CDR1 DFQATT and CDR2 SNEGSKA (reference sequence). A total of 9 residues make up the CDR3, ends included. CDR3 loop: CSASRGAVG.

A word on this clonotype: A read error may account for a junction end that differs from germline. J is TRBJ2-3 and V is TRBV7-2; the D is unclear. The germline V gene has CDR1 SGHTA and CDR2 FQGNSA. The CDR3 spans 13 residues. The CDR3 DNA is TGCGCCAGCAGCTTGTTCCGCTCAGATACGCAGTATTTT. Its translation: CASSLFRSDTQYF.

This clonotype was counted at least ten times. This chain links TRBV6-6 with TRBJ2-5; D ambiguous. Per the germline V gene, CDR1 is MNHNY and CDR2 is SVGAGI (reference sequence). There are 14 residues in the CDR3. V was shortened by 8 bases and J by 1 base, with 14 bases between the two germline ends. The CDR3 nucleotides read TGTGCCAGCGCCTCCTTAGATCGCCAAGAGACCCAGTACTTC. Translating gives CASASLDRQETQYF.

This clonotype was picked up many times. This chain links TRBV7-8 with TRBJ2-5; D uncertain. There are 13 residues in the CDR3. Germline V gene sequence: CDR1 SGHVS, CDR2 FQNEAQ. The V and J ends lost 4 bases and 4 bases respectively, with 10 bases between them. The CDR3: CASSSGPGETQYF. CDR3 sequence (DNA): TGTGCCAGCAGCTCTGGGCCCGGAGAGACCCAGTACTTC.

DNA for the CDR3: TGTGCCAGCAGCTTAAGTGGGAACACCAAATATCTTGGACACTTT. Its protein is CASSLSGNTKYLGHF. The V and J genes are TRBV7-2 and TRBJ1-6; D remains ambiguous. Deletions cut 2 bases from V and 19 bases from J, with 24 bases between. The V gene's germline CDR1 is SGHTA and CDR2 FQGNSA. There are 15 residues in the CDR3.

This clonotype was counted between two and nine times. The rearrangement uses TRBV4-2 and TRBJ2-5; possibly TRBD2 for D (7 bases). The germline V gene has CDR1 LGHNA and CDR2 YNFKEQ. The CDR3 runs to 14 residues. Trimming stripped 0 bases from V and 13 bases from J, with 18 bases between. In DNA form, the CDR3 reads TGTGCCAGCAGCCAAGATTTGGGGGGGGGGGCTGCGTACTTC. Its protein is CASSQDLGGGAAYF.

The chain uses TRBV7-6 and TRBJ2-2; a possible D gene is TRBD1 (5 bases). V was shortened by 3 bases and J by 6 bases, with 8 bases between the two germline ends. The CDR3 consists of 13 residues. Looked up from germline, CDR1 is SGHVS and CDR2 is FNYEAQ. CDR3 sequence (DNA): TGTGCCAGCAGCTTCCTACAGGCCGGGGAGCTGTTTTTT. This gives the protein CASSFLQAGELFF.

This clonotype was recorded many times. J is TRBJ2-5 and V is TRBV12-3 or TRBV12-4; D uncertain. V was clipped by 3 bases and J by 5 bases, with 7 bases between them. The CDR3 runs to 12 residues. The CDR3 spells CASSLTPETQYF. DNA of the CDR3: TGTGCCAGCAGTTTGACCCCTGAGACCCAGTACTTC.

On this clonotype itself: The junction does not match germline at one end; this may be a read error. The rearrangement links TRBV7-2 to TRBJ2-3; D gene unclear. The CDR3 is 14 residues long. In germline, CDR1 is SGHTA, CDR2 FQGNSA. CDR3 coding DNA: TGTGCCAGCAGCTGTGGGGTAAGCCTTGATACTGAAGCTTTT. The encoded protein is CASSCGVSLDTEAF.

This clonotype occurred many times. The genes are TRBV7-2 and TRBJ1-2; D unresolved. Germline-derived CDR1 and CDR2 are SGHTA and FQGNSA. V gave up 7 bases and J gave up 7 bases, with 22 bases separating them. The CDR3 spans 15 residues. CDR3 residues: CASNRGPTELAGYTF. DNA for the CDR3: TGTGCCAGCAACCGAGGCCCCACAGAGCTAGCTGGCTACACCTTC.

The rearrangement uses TRBV24-1 and TRBJ2-5, with D tentatively TRBD1 or TRBD2 (5 bases each). The CDR3 is made up of 18 amino acids. The V gene's germline CDR1 is KGHDR and CDR2 SFDVKD. With 2 bases removed from V and 2 bases from J, the gap between germline ends came to 20 bases. The CDR3 coding sequence is TGTGCCACCAGTGATTATGAGGGGCGGAGTGGGCGGCAAGAGACCCAGTACTTC. Its protein product is CATSDYEGRSGRQETQYF.

This sequence joins TRBV7-2 and TRBJ2-2; maybe TRBD1 (5 bases). Germline V CDR1 and CDR2: SGHTA, FQGNSA. The CDR3 has 11 amino acids. V shed 7 bases and J shed 8 bases, with 8 bases lying between them. CDR3 residues: CASKRTGELFF. CDR3 sequence (DNA): TGTGCCAGCAAAAGGACAGGGGAGCTGTTTTTT.

This CDR3 is CASSIDGQGHGELFF. DNA for the CDR3: TGTGCCAGTAGTATAGATGGACAGGGTCACGGGGAGCTGTTTTTT. The V and J genes are TRBV19 and TRBJ2-2, with TRBD1 matching 8 bases. Germline values: CDR1 LNHDA, CDR2 SQIVND (reference sequence). The CDR3 runs to 15 residues. V was pared by 0 bases and J by 7 bases, with 4 bases of the junction left unmatched. Full variable domain (remainder filled in from reference TRBV19 and TRBJ2-2): DGGITQSPKYLFRKEGQNVTLSCEQNLNHDAMYWYRQDPGQGLRLIYYSQIVNDFQKGDIAEGYSVSREKKESFPLTVTSAQKNPTAFYLCASSIDGQGHGELFFGEGSRLTVL.

This clonotype appeared a few times. The chain recombines TRBV10-3 with TRBJ2-1, with D perhaps being TRBD1 or TRBD2 (5 bases each). This CDR3 contains 13 residues. Trimming cost V 6 bases and J 5 bases, with 11 bases left between them. CDR1 and CDR2 (germline): ENHRY, SYGVKD. The CDR3 spells CAIRGVGHNEQFF. The CDR3, as DNA: TGTGCCATCAGGGGGGTGGGGCACAATGAGCAGTTCTTC.

Ten or more counts support this clonotype. The rearrangement uses TRBV7-2 and TRBJ1-2; no clear D. CDR3 length: 13 amino acids. Germline CDR1 is SGHTA and CDR2 is FQGNSA. Trimming pared 2 bases from V and 4 bases from J, leaving 8 bases between. The DNA for the CDR3 is TGTGCCAGCAGCTTAACAAACTCCTATGGCTACACCTTC. The encoded protein is CASSLTNSYGYTF.